The 16 T cell receptor beta chains below were found in one sample sequenced in a study of T cells in women clearing cervical HPV infection. The data were produced by immunoSEQ multiplex PCR, yet TCRdb's version contains in-frame clones alone and is incomplete. Found here are about 36,000 clones; the top ten clones hold around 1.7%. Material: blood buffy coat. The origin of the receptors is a woman aged 18 to 69 with a cervical HPV16 infection that either progressed to CIN3+ or cleared (not recorded which).

Of note for this clone: The DNA ends 3 residues before the CDR3 does, and the rest of the CDR3 is filled in from the germline J gene. This chain links TRBV5-8 with TRBJ2-3, with 8 bases fitting TRBD1. Per germline, CDR1 SGHTS and CDR2 YDEGEE. The CDR3 sequence is 15 residues long. The CDR3 DNA, read in part, is TGTGCCAGCAGCTTGGCGGACAGGGTCAGTGAGACG. This encodes CASSLADRVSET. The whole CDR3 protein is CASSLADRVSETQYF.

Of note for this clone: The DNA ends 3 residues before the CDR3 does, and the rest of the CDR3 is filled in from the germline J gene. This chain connects TRBV20-1 to TRBJ2-1, with a weak D call TRBD1 (6 bases). CDR1 DFQATT and CDR2 SNEGSKA come from the germline V gene (reference sequence). Deletions cut 6 bases from V and 7 bases from J, with 22 bases between. CDR3 length equals 15 residues. CDR3 DNA, as far as it was read: TGCAGTGCCCAGTCCTTCGGGGACACAAGGAATGAG. Its protein product is CSAQSFGDTRNE. The whole CDR3 region reads CSAQSFGDTRNEQFF.

The covered CDR3 bases are TGTGCCAGCAGCCCTGAGCTTTTCAGC. This translates into CASSPELFS. The entire CDR3 is CASSPELFSYTF. The V gene is TRBV5-5, the J gene TRBJ1-2; D not certain. The read terminates 3 residues before the CDR3 end, so the remaining end is supplied by the germline J gene. The length of the CDR3 is 12 residues. The germline CDR1 and CDR2 sequences are SGHKS and YYEKEE (reference sequence).

Notes on this clone: From the germline J gene comes the end of the CDR3, since the read stops 3 residues before it. The chain couples TRBV7-2 to TRBJ2-5; TRBD2 matches at 10 bases. Trimming cost V 3 bases and J 4 bases; bases outside gene matches: 5. There are 15 residues in the CDR3. Germline V CDR1 and CDR2: SGHTA, FQGNSA. CDR3 bases read: TGTGCCAGCAGCTTGGCCGGGACTAGCGCAGAGACC. Translation gives CASSLAGTSAET. The CDR3 in full is CASSLAGTSAETQYF. Based on the CDR3 plus reference TRBV7-2 and TRBJ2-5, the full variable domain is GAGVSQSPSNKVTEKGKDVELRCDPISGHTALYWYRQSLGQGLEFLIYFQGNSAPDKSGLPSDRFSAERTGGSVSTLTIQRTQQEDSAVYLCASSLAGTSAETQYFGPGTRLLVL.

In the case of this clone: Coverage ceases 3 residues before the CDR3 finishes, and the germline J gene fills in the end. The chain is built from TRBV19 and TRBJ2-1; 8 bases line up with TRBD1. Trimming removed 2 bases from V and 7 bases from J; junction bases left unmatched: 4. The CDR3 has 14 residues. CDR1 is LNHDA, CDR2 SQIVND, per germline (reference sequence). CDR3 sequence reads: CASSIQGAANEQFF. CDR3 DNA (partial): TGTGCCAGTAGTATACAGGGGGCAGCGAATGAG.

As for this clone: The read terminates 3 residues ahead of where the CDR3 ends, so the germline J gene completes it. The gene calls are TRBV19 and TRBJ1-5; D may be TRBD1 (5 bases). The ends were cut back, 9 bases at V and 7 bases at J, with 22 bases in the middle. Germline V CDR1 and CDR2: LNHDA, SQIVND (reference sequence). The CDR3 runs 15 residues. The sequenced part of the CDR3 DNA is TGTGCCAGCTTATCCCAGGGAATATCGGGCCAGCCC. Its protein is CASLSQGISGQP. The CDR3 in its entirety is CASLSQGISGQPQHF.

For this clone: The read falls 3 residues short of the CDR3 end, and the missing part is taken from the germline J gene. This sequence joins TRBV2 and TRBJ2-1; perhaps TRBD1 as D (10 bases). This CDR3 comprises 14 residues. Trimming stripped 8 bases from V and 5 bases from J, with 16 bases between. CDR1 and CDR2 from the germline V gene are SNHLY and FYNNEI. The CDR3 is CASSSGTGDNEQFF. The CDR3 bases that were read are TGTGCCAGCTCTAGCGGGACAGGGGACAATGAG. The full variable domain, in which reference TRBV2 and TRBJ2-1 provide the parts outside the CDR3, is EPEVTQTPSHQVTQMGQEVILRCVPISNHLYFYWYRQILGQKVEFLVSFYNNEISEKSEIFDDQFSVERPDGSNFTLKIRSTKLEDSAMYFCASSSGTGDNEQFFGPGTRLTVL.

Regarding this clone: The read stops 3 residues short of the end of the CDR3; the missing end is completed from the germline J gene. This rearrangement joins TRBV7-8 to TRBJ2-3; D might be TRBD2 (5 bases). Looked up from germline, CDR1 is SGHVS and CDR2 is FQNEAQ. Trimming left V 2 bases short and J 1 base short, with 7 bases between. The CDR3 spans 14 residues. The CDR3 sequence is CASSLMRGTDTQYF. The DNA read from the CDR3 is TGTGCCAGCAGCTTAATGCGGGGCACAGATACG.

A note on this clone: Read sequence stops 3 residues before the CDR3 end, and the germline J gene provides the missing end. The chain is built from TRBV6-2 or TRBV6-3 and TRBJ1-2, with D possibly being TRBD1 (5 bases). Germline-derived CDR1 and CDR2 are MNHEY and SVGEGT. This CDR3 has 17 amino acids. CDR3 amino acids: CASSYTQRPGNTYDYTF. CDR3 DNA, as far as it was read: TGTGCCAGCAGTTATACTCAGAGGCCAGGGAATACCTACGAC.

With respect to this clone: Read data end 3 residues before the CDR3 end; the end is taken from the germline J gene. The chain links TRBV5-4 to TRBJ1-1; D perhaps matches TRBD1 (6 bases). CDR3 length: 14 amino acids. The V gene lost 2 bases and the J gene lost 1 base, with 9 bases spanning the gap. The germline gives CDR1 SGHNT, CDR2 YYREEE (reference sequence). Incomplete CDR3 DNA: TGTGCCAGCAGCTTACCCAGGGGGAACACTGAA. Translating gives CASSLPRGNTE. The entire CDR3 protein is CASSLPRGNTEAFF. The full variable domain, completed using reference TRBV5-4 and TRBJ1-1, is ETGVTQSPTHLIKTRGQQVTLRCSSQSGHNTVSWYQQALGQGPQFIFQYYREEENGRGNFPPRFSGLQFPNYSSELNVNALELDDSALYLCASSLPRGNTEAFFGQGTRLTVV.

Comments on this clone: The read gets to within 3 residues of the CDR3 end, and the germline J gene fills in the rest. V is TRBV2 and J is TRBJ2-1; 7 bases are shared with TRBD2. V trimming: 4 bases; J trimming: 9 bases; junction bases outside the gene matches: 9. Per the germline V gene, CDR1 is SNHLY and CDR2 is FYNNEI. The CDR3 sequence is 14 residues long. CDR3 loop: CASSGGLREGEQFF. Incomplete CDR3 DNA: TGTGCCAGCAGTGGGGGACTACGAGAAGGTGAG.

CDR3 bases read: TGTGCCAGCAGCCCCGGGACTAGTCCATACCAAGAGACT. Encoded protein: CASSPGTSPYQET. The complete CDR3 protein is CASSPGTSPYQETQYF. The chain has TRBV7-3 and TRBJ2-4; TRBD2 matches at 8 bases. The sequence runs out 3 residues before the end of the CDR3; the remainder is reconstructed from the germline J gene. CDR3 size: 16 residues. The germline V gene encodes CDR1 SGHTA and CDR2 FQGTGA.

The sequenced part of the CDR3 DNA is TGTGCCTGGAGTCTAACGGGGTCCTATGGC. This codes for CAWSLTGSYG. The whole CDR3 protein is CAWSLTGSYGYTF. The genes are TRBV30 and TRBJ1-2; no clear D gene. The observed sequence ends 3 residues before the CDR3 terminus, with the missing tail filled in from the germline J gene. Germline CDR1 is GTSNPN and CDR2 is SVGIG (reference sequence). Trimming stripped 2 bases from V and 4 bases from J, with 11 bases between. The CDR3 length is 13 residues.

About this clone itself: From the germline J gene comes the end of the CDR3, since the read stops 3 residues before it. This chain uses TRBV19 with TRBJ1-2; 7 positions match TRBD1. Germline CDR1 reads LNHDA; CDR2 reads SQIVND (reference sequence). The CDR3 contains 13 residues. Trimming at V came to 4 bases and at J to 4 bases, leaving 3 bases not matched to a gene. CDR3 residues: CASSTGTAYGYTF. The part of the CDR3 DNA that was read is TGTGCCAGTAGTACCGGGACAGCCTATGGC.

In the case of this clone: The read comes to an end 3 residues before the CDR3 does, leaving the germline J gene to fill in the end. The chain carries TRBV29-1 and TRBJ1-1; D gene ambiguous. Trimming cost V 5 bases and J 4 bases, with 14 bases left between them. The germline V gene encodes CDR1 SQVTM and CDR2 ANQGSEA. The CDR3 consists of 13 residues. CDR3 loop: CSVSGRLRTEAFF. The covered CDR3 bases are TGCAGCGTTTCTGGTCGCCTACGCACTGAA. Looking up the rest from reference TRBV29-1 and TRBJ1-1 gives the full variable domain: SAVISQKPSRDICQRGTSLTIQCQVDSQVTMMFWYRQQPGQSLTLIATANQGSEATYESGFVIDKFPISRPNLTFSTLTVSNMSPEDSSIYLCSVSGRLRTEAFFGQGTRLTVV.

As regards this clone: The read terminates 3 residues ahead of where the CDR3 ends, so the germline J gene completes it. The rearrangement links TRBV25-1 to TRBJ2-7, with 11 bases lining up with TRBD1. The germline V gene has CDR1 MGHDK and CDR2 SYGVNS. V lost 2 bases to trimming and J lost 4 bases; unmatched junction nucleotides: 4. The length of the CDR3 is 15 residues. The CDR3 reads CASSETGTGGYEQYF. CDR3 bases read: TGTGCCAGCAGTGAAACAGGGACAGGGGGGTACGAG.